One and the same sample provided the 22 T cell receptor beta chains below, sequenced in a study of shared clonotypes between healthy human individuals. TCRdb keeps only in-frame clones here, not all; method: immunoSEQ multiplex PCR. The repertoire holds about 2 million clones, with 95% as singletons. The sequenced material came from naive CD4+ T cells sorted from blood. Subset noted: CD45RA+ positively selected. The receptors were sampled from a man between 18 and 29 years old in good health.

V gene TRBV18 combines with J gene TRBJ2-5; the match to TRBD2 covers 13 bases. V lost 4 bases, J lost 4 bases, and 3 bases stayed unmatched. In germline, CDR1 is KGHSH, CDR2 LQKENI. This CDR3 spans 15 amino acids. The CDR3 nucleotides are TGTGCCAGCTCACAGGGACTAGCGGGAATAGAGACCCAGTACTTC. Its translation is CASSQGLAGIETQYF.

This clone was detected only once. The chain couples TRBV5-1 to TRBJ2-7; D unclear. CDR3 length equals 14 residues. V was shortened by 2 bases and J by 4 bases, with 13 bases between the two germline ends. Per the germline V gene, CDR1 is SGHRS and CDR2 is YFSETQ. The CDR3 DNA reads TGCGCCAGCAGCTTACGAAATCCGCAATACGAGCAGTACTTC. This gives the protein CASSLRNPQYEQYF.

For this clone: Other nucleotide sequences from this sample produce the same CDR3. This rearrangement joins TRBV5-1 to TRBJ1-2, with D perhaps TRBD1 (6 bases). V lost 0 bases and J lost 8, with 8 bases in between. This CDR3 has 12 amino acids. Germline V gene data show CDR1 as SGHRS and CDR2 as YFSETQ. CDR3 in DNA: TGCGCCAGCAGCTTGGAGGGACAAGGCTACACCTTC. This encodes CASSLEGQGYTF.

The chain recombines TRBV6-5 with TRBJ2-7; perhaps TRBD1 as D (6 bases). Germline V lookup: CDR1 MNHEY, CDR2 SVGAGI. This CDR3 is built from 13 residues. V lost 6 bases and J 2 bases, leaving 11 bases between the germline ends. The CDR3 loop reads CASSPGVTYEQYF. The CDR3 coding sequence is TGTGCCAGCAGCCCAGGGGTTACCTACGAGCAGTACTTC.

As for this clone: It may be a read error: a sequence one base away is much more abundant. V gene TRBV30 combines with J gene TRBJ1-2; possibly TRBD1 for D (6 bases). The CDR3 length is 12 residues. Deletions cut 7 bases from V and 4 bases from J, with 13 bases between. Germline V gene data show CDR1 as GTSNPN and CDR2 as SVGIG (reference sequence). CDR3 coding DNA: TGTGCCTCCGGACAGAGAAGCTATGGCTACACCTTC. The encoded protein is CASGQRSYGYTF.

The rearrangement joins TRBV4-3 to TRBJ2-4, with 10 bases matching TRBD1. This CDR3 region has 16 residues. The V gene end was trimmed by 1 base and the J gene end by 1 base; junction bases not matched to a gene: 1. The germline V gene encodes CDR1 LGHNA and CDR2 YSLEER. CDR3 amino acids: CASSQGQGAAKNIQYF. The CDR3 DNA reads TGCGCCAGCAGCCAAGGACAGGGGGCGGCCAAAAACATTCAGTACTTC.

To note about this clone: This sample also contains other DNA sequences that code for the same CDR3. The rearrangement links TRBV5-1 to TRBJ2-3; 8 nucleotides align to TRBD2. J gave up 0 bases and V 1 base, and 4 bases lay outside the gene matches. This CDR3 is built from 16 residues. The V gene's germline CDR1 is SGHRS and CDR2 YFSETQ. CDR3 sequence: CASSLTSGSSTDTQYF. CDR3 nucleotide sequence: TGCGCCAGCAGCTTGACTAGCGGATCTAGCACAGATACGCAGTATTTT.

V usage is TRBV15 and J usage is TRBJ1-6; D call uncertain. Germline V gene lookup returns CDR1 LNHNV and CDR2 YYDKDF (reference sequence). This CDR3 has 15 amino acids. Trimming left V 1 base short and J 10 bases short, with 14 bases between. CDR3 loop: CATSRGTGSASPLHF. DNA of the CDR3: TGTGCCACCAGCAGAGGGACTGGCTCGGCGTCACCCCTCCACTTT.

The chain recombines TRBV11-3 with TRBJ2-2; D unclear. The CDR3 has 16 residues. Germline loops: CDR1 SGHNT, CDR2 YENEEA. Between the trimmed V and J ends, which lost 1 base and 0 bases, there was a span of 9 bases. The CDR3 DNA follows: TGTGCCAGCAGCTTAGGGACCTCCGCGAACACCGGGGAGCTGTTTTTT. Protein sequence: CASSLGTSANTGELFF. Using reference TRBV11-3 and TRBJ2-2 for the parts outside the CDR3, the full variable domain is EAGVVQSPRYKIIEKKQPVAFWCNPISGHNTLYWYLQNLGQGPELLIRYENEEAVDDSQLPKDRFSAERLKGVDSTLKIQPAELGDSAVYLCASSLGTSANTGELFFGEGSRLTVL.

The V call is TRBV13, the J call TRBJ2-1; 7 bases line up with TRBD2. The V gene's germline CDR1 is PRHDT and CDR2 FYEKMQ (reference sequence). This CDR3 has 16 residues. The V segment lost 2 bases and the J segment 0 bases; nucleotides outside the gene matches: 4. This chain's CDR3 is CASSLLGGGSYNEQFF. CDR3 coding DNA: TGTGCCAGCAGCTTATTAGGCGGGGGCTCCTACAATGAGCAGTTCTTC. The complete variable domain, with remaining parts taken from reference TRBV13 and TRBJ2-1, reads AAGVIQSPRHLIKEKRETATLKCYPIPRHDTVYWYQQGPGQDPQFLISFYEKMQSDKGSIPDRFSAQQFSDYHSELNMSSLELGDSALYFCASSLLGGGSYNEQFFGPGTRLTVL.

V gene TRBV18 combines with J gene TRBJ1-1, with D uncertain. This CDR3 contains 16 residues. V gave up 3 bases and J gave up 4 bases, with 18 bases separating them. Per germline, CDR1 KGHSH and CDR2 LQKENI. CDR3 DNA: TGTGCCAGCTCACCGGGAGCTCTGCGGCTAGGCACTGAAGCTTTCTTT. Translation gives CASSPGALRLGTEAFF.

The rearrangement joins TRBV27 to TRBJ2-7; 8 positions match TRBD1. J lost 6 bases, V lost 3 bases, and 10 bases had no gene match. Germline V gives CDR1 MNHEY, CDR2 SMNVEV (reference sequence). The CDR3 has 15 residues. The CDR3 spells CASSFGPGGLFEQYF. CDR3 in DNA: TGTGCCAGCAGTTTTGGTCCAGGGGGCCTTTTCGAGCAGTACTTC.

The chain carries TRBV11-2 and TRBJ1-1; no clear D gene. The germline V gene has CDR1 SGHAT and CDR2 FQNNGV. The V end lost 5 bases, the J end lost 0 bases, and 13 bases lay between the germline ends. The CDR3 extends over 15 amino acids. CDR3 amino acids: CASSPRTAMNTEAFF. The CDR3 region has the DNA TGTGCCAGCAGCCCTAGGACCGCCATGAACACTGAAGCTTTCTTT.

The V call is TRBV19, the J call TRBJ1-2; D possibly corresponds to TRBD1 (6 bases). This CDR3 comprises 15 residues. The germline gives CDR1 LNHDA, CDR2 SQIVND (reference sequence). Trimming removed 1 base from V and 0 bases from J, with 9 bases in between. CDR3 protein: CASSIVRGPNYGYTF. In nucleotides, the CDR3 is TGTGCCAGTAGTATAGTGCGGGGGCCTAACTATGGCTACACCTTC. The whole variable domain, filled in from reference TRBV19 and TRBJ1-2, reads DGGITQSPKYLFRKEGQNVTLSCEQNLNHDAMYWYRQDPGQGLRLIYYSQIVNDFQKGDIAEGYSVSREKKESFPLTVTSAQKNPTAFYLCASSIVRGPNYGYTFGSGTRLTVV.

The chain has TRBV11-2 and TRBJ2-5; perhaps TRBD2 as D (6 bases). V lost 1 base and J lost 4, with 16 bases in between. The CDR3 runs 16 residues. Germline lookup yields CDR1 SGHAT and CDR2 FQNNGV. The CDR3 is CASSLVVDGRGETQYF. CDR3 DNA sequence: TGTGCCAGCAGCTTAGTGGTTGACGGGAGAGGAGAGACCCAGTACTTC.

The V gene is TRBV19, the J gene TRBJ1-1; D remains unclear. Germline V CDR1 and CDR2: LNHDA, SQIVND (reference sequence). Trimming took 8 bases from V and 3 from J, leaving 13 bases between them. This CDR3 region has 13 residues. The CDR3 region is CASSGRLDTEAFF. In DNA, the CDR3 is TGTGCCAGTTCTGGGCGCTTGGACACTGAAGCTTTCTTT.

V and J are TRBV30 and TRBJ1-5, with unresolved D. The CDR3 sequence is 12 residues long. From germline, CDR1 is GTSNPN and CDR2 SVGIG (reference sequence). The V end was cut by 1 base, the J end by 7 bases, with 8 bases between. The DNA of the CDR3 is TGTGCCTGGAGTGCAGGAGAACAGCCCCAGCATTTT. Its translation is CAWSAGEQPQHF.

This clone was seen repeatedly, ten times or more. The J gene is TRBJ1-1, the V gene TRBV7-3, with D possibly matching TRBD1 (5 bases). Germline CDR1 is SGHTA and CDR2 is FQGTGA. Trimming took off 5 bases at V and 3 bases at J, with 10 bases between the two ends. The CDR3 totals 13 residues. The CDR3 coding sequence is TGTGCCAGCAGCAAGGGGAGGGACACTGAAGCTTTCTTT. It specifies CASSKGRDTEAFF.

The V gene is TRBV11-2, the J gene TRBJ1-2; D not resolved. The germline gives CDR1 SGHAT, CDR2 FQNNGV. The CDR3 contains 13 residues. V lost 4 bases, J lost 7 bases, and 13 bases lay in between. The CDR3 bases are TGTGCCAGCAGCTCAAGACGGGCGAGTGGCTACACCTTC. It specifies CASSSRRASGYTF.

This chain's CDR3 is CASSLQEGASYNSPLHF. DNA for the CDR3: TGTGCCAGCAGTTTACAGGAGGGGGCCTCCTATAATTCACCCCTCCACTTT. The chain recombines TRBV28 with TRBJ1-6; 7 bases align to TRBD1. From germline, CDR1 is MDHEN and CDR2 SYDVKM. V trimming: 2 bases; J trimming: 0 bases; junction bases outside the gene matches: 4. The CDR3 covers 17 residues.

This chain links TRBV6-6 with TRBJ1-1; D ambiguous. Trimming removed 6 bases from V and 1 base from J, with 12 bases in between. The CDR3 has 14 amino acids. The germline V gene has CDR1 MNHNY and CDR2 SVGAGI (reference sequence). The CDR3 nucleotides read TGTGCCAGCAGCTCTAGGAGGACGAACACTGAAGCTTTCTTT. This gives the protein CASSSRRTNTEAFF.

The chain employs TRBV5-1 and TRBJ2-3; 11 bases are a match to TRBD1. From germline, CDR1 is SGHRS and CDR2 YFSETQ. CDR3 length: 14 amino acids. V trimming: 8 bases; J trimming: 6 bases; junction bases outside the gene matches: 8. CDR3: CASSRDRGRDTQYF. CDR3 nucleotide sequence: TGCGCCAGTTCAAGGGACAGGGGGAGGGATACGCAGTATTTT.